A selection of T cell receptor beta chains follows, all from one sample in a study of blood T cells in healthy people across ages. TCRdb re-analysed the 5' RACE reads in MiXCR, keeping a single row per CDR3 protein. This table holds about a million distinct CDR3 sequences, just over 50% found once. The sequenced material came from blood. The receptors were gathered from a woman in her fifties or sixties in good health. Each CDR3 is given with its conserved first and last residue. The D gene is left open where the match is weak. Expanded clones get a size class; other rows say once, few or many, or leave the size out.

clone_size: -; j_call: TRBJ2-1; v_call: TRBV7-9; d_call: -; cdr3_nt: TGTGCCAGCAACCTGCGTTCTACTGGGTATGAGCAGTTCTTC; cdr3_aa: CASNLRSTGYEQFF
clone_size: -; j_call: TRBJ2-7; v_call: TRBV21-1; d_call: -; cdr3_nt: TGTGCCAGATGGACAGTCTCCTACGAGCAGTACTTC; cdr3_aa: CARWTVSYEQYF
clone_size: few; j_call: TRBJ1-2; v_call: TRBV4-1; d_call: TRBD1; cdr3_nt: TGCGCCAGCAGCAAACGACAGGGGGGCTATGGCTACACCTTC; cdr3_aa: CASSKRQGGYGYTF
clone_size: -; j_call: TRBJ2-5; v_call: TRBV20-1; d_call: -; cdr3_nt: TGCAGTGCTAGGGAGACCCTCCCTCCCGAGACCCAGTACTTC; cdr3_aa: CSARETLPPETQYF
clone_size: -; j_call: TRBJ1-2; v_call: TRBV18; d_call: TRBD1; cdr3_nt: TGTGCCAGCTCACCAACCGACAGGGTCGGCTACACCTTC; cdr3_aa: CASSPTDRVGYTF
clone_size: -; j_call: TRBJ2-5; v_call: TRBV7-7; d_call: -; cdr3_nt: TGTGCCAGCAGCTCGGACAGTCAGACGGAAGGGACCCAGTACTTC; cdr3_aa: CASSSDSQTEGTQYF
clone_size: -; j_call: TRBJ2-5; v_call: TRBV10-3; d_call: -; cdr3_nt: TGTGCCATCAGTGTCGGGGAGACCCAGTACTTC; cdr3_aa: CAISVGETQYF
clone_size: -; j_call: TRBJ1-5; v_call: TRBV7-2; d_call: -; cdr3_nt: TGTGCCAGCAGCACAAGGGCCAATCAGCCCCAGCATTTT; cdr3_aa: CASSTRANQPQHF
clone_size: -; j_call: TRBJ2-7; v_call: TRBV20-1; d_call: -; cdr3_nt: TGCAGTCAGGCGGGCGTCTACGAGCAGTACTTC; cdr3_aa: CSQAGVYEQYF
clone_size: few; j_call: TRBJ2-3; v_call: TRBV18; d_call: -; cdr3_nt: TGTGCCAGCTCACCAAGTCCGGATACGCAGTATTTT; cdr3_aa: CASSPSPDTQYF
clone_size: -; j_call: TRBJ2-5; v_call: TRBV3-1; d_call: -; cdr3_nt: TGTGCCAGCAGCCGGTTGCGGGGCCCGCGGAGTCAAGAGACCCAGTACTTC; cdr3_aa: CASSRLRGPRSQETQYF
clone_size: -; j_call: TRBJ2-5; v_call: TRBV28; d_call: TRBD2; cdr3_nt: TGTGCCAGCAGTCCCCACGGACTGCGGGAGACCCAGAACTTC; cdr3_aa: CASSPHGLRETQNF